This passage covers 7 T cell receptor beta chains from one sample sequenced in a study of OX40 agonist ivuxolimab in advanced cancers. The protocol was immunoSEQ multiplex PCR, while the TCRdb copy is restricted to in-frame clones and leaves out a portion. The table has 71,000 or so clones, 85% to 90% seen once. This specimen consisted of CD4+ or CD8+ T cells sorted from blood, obtained in a trial of the OX40 agonist ivuxolimab. The receptors shown here come from an adult with an advanced solid tumor such as melanoma, head and neck, liver or kidney cancer.

V is TRBV7-2 and J is TRBJ2-7; D uncertain. V was cut by 1 base and J by 1 base, with 8 bases left in between. From germline, CDR1 is SGHTA and CDR2 FQGNSA. The CDR3 is 14 residues long. The CDR3 reads CASSLGPVSYEQYF. The CDR3 nucleotides are TGTGCCAGCAGCTTAGGTCCCGTATCCTACGAGCAGTACTTC.

The sample holds many counts of this clone. The V gene is TRBV7-9, the J gene TRBJ2-1; D is possibly TRBD1 or TRBD2 (6 bases each). The CDR3 is 16 residues long. Per germline, CDR1 SEHNR and CDR2 FQNEAQ (reference sequence). Trimming shortened V by 5 bases and J by 5 bases, and 19 bases separated the two germline ends. The CDR3 DNA reads as TGTGCCAGCAGCGCGACAGGAAGCGGGCCCAACAATGAGCAGTTCTTC. This codes for CASSATGSGPNNEQFF. Combining the CDR3 with reference TRBV7-9 and TRBJ2-1 gives the whole variable domain DTGVSQNPRHKITKRGQNVTFRCDPISEHNRLYWYRQTLGQGPEFLTYFQNEAQLEKSRLLSDRFSAERPKGSFSTLEIQRTEQGDSAMYLCASSATGSGPNNEQFFGPGTRLTVL.

This clone was seen once. This rearrangement joins TRBV2 to TRBJ2-7, with D uncertain. The V end was cut by 4 bases, the J end by 3 bases, with 10 bases between. The length of the CDR3 is 13 residues. Germline V gives CDR1 SNHLY, CDR2 FYNNEI. This chain's CDR3 is CASSAVTVYEQYF. In nucleotides, the CDR3 is TGTGCCAGCAGTGCCGTCACAGTCTACGAGCAGTACTTC.

This clone has just one count. The chain has TRBV19 and TRBJ2-1; no firm D call. The CDR3 sequence is 13 residues long. V was clipped by 1 base and J by 8 bases, with 9 bases between them. The germline CDR1 and CDR2 sequences are LNHDA and SQIVND (reference sequence). The CDR3 sequence: CASSIGERDEQFF. The CDR3 DNA follows: TGTGCCAGTAGTATAGGGGAAAGGGATGAGCAGTTCTTC.

The chain carries TRBV7-3 and TRBJ2-5, with 7 positions matching TRBD1. The J call may be wrong; the DNA end is better matched by TRBJ2-7. The CDR3 runs to 14 residues. From germline, CDR1 is SGHTA and CDR2 FQGTGA. The DNA for the CDR3 is TGTGCCAGCAGCCACCGGGACAGCCCCTACGAGCAGTACTTC. The encoded protein is CASSHRDSPYEQYF.

V and J are TRBV10-3 and TRBJ2-1; TRBD1 agrees at 7 bases. This CDR3 region has 12 residues. In germline, CDR1 is ENHRY, CDR2 SYGVKD. The junction had 0 bases not matched to a gene; V was cut back by 4 bases and J by 6 bases. This CDR3 reads CAISGDSNEQFF. CDR3 nucleotide sequence: TGTGCCATCAGTGGGGACAGCAATGAGCAGTTCTTC.

This chain connects TRBV4-3 to TRBJ2-1; 9 bases are a match to TRBD1. CDR1 LGHNA and CDR2 YSLEER come from the germline V gene. J gave up 9 bases and V 1 base, and 7 bases lay outside the gene matches. The CDR3 has 15 residues. CDR3 loop: CASSQGLGQGSEQFF. The CDR3 DNA follows: TGCGCCAGCAGCCAAGGTCTAGGACAGGGGTCTGAGCAGTTCTTC.